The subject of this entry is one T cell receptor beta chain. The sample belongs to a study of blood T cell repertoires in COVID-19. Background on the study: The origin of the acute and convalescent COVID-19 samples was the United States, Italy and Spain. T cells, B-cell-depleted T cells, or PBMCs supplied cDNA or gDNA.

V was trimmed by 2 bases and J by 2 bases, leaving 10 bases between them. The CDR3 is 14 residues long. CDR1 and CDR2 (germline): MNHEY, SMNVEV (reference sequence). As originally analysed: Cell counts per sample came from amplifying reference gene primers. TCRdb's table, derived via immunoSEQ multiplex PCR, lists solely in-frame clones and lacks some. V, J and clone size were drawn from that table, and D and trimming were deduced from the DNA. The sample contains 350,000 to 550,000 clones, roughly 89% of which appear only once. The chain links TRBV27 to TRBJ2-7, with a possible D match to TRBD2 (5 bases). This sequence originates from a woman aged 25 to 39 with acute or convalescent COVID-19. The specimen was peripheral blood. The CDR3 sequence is CASSLEGGPYEQYF. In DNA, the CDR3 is TGTGCCAGCAGTTTAGAGGGTGGTCCCTACGAGCAGTACTTC.